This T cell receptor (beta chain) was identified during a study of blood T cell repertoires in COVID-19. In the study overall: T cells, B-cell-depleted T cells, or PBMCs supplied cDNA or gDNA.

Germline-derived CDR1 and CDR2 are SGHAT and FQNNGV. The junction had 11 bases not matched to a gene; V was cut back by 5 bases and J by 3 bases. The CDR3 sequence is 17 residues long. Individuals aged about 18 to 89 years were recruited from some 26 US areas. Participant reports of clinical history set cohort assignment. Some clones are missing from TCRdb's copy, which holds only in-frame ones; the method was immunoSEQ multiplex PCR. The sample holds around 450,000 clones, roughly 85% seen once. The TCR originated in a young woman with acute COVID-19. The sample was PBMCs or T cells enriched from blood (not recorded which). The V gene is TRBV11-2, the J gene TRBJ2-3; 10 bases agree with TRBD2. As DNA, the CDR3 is TGTGCCAGCAGCCTCTACCCGAGTAGCGGGAGGACAGATACGCAGTATTTT. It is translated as CASSLYPSSGRTDTQYF.